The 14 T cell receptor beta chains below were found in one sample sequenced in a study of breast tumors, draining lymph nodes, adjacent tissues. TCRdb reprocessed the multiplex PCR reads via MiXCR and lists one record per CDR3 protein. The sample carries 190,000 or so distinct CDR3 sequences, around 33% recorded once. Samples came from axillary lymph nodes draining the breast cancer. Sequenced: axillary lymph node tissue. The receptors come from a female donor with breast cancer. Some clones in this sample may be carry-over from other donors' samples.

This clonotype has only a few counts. The CDR3 region has the DNA TGTGCCAGCTCACCAGCCCCACACCTTCTAGTTCAGCAAGAGACCCAGTACTTC. Translation: CASSPAPHLLVQQETQYF. The chain carries TRBV18 and TRBJ2-5; D ambiguous. The germline V and J ends were trimmed by 2 bases and 2 bases, with 21 bases remaining between them. Germline V lookup: CDR1 KGHSH, CDR2 LQKENI. This CDR3 has 18 residues.

As DNA, the CDR3 is TGTGCCAGCACTCCCGGGAGGGGGCAAGAGACCCAGTACTTC. This gives the protein CASTPGRGQETQYF. This rearrangement joins TRBV2 to TRBJ2-5, with 8 bases aligning to TRBD2. V shed 7 bases, J shed 2 bases, and the junction held 6 bases outside the gene matches. CDR1 is SNHLY, CDR2 FYNNEI, per germline. The CDR3 has 14 residues. Using reference TRBV2 and TRBJ2-5 for the parts outside the CDR3, the full variable domain is EPEVTQTPSHQVTQMGQEVILRCVPISNHLYFYWYRQILGQKVEFLVSFYNNEISEKSEIFDDQFSVERPDGSNFTLKIRSTKLEDSAMYFCASTPGRGQETQYFGPGTRLLVL.

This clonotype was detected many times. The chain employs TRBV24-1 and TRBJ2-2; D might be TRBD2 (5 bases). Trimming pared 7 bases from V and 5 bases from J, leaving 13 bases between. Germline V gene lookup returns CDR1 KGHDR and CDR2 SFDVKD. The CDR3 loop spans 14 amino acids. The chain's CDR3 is CATRGGRGTGELFF. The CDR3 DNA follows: TGTGCCACCAGGGGTGGGAGAGGGACCGGGGAGCTGTTTTTT.

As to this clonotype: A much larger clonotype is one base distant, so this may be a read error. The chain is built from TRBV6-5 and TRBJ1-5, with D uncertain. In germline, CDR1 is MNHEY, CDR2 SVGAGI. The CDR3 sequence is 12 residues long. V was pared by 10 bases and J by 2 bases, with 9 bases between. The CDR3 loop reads CANTECNQPQHF. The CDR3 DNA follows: TGTGCCAACACAGAGTGCAATCAGCCCCAGCATTTT.

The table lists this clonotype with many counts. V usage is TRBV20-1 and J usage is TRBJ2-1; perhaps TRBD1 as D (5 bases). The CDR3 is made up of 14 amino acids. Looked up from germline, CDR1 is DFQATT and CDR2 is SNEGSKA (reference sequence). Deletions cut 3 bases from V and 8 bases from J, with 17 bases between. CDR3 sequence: CSASGMGPVDEQFF. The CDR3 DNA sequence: TGCAGTGCTAGTGGCATGGGGCCGGTCGATGAGCAGTTCTTC.

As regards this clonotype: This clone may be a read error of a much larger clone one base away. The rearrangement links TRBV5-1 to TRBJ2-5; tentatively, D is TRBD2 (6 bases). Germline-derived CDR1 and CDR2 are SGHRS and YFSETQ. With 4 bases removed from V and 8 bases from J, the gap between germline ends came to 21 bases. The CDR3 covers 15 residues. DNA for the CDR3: TGCGCCAGCAGCCTGGGGGTTAACGGGGGAGACACCCAGTACTTC. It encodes CASSLGVNGGDTQYF.

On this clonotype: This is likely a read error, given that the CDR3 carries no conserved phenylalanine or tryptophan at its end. The CDR3 sequence: CSASLVSTDTQYP. The DNA for the CDR3 is TGCAGTGCCTCGTTGGTAAGCACAGATACGCAGTATCCT. J is TRBJ2-3 and V is TRBV20-1; D gene unclear. V lost 6 bases and J lost 0, with 10 bases in between. Germline loops: CDR1 DFQATT, CDR2 SNEGSKA (reference sequence). The CDR3 totals 13 residues.

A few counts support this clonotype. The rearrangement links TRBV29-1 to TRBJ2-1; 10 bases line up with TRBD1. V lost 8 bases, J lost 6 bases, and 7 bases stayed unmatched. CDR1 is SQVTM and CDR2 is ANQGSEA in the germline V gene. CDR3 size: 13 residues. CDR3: CSYPGQGSNEQFF. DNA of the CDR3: TGCAGCTATCCGGGACAGGGGAGCAATGAGCAGTTCTTC.

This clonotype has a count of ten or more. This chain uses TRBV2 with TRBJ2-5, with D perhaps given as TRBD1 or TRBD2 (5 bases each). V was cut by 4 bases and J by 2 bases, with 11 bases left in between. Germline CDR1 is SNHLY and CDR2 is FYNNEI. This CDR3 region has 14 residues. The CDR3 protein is CASSGGPLQETQYF. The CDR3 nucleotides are TGTGCCAGCAGTGGGGGACCGCTACAAGAGACCCAGTACTTC. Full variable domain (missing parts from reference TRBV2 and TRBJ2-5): EPEVTQTPSHQVTQMGQEVILRCVPISNHLYFYWYRQILGQKVEFLVSFYNNEISEKSEIFDDQFSVERPDGSNFTLKIRSTKLEDSAMYFCASSGGPLQETQYFGPGTRLLVL.

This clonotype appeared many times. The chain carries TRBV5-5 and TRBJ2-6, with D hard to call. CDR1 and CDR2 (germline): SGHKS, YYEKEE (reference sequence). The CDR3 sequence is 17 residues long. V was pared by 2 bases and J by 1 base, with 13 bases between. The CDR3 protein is CASSFRPEESGANVLTF. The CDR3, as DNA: TGTGCCAGCAGCTTCCGACCCGAGGAGTCTGGGGCCAACGTCCTGACTTTC.

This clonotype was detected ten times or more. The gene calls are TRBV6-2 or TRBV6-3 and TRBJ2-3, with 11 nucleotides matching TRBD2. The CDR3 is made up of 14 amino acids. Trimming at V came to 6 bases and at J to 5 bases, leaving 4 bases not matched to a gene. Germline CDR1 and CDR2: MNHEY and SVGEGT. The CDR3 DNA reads TGTGCCAGCAGCGTACTAGCGGGAGAAGATACGCAGTATTTT. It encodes CASSVLAGEDTQYF.

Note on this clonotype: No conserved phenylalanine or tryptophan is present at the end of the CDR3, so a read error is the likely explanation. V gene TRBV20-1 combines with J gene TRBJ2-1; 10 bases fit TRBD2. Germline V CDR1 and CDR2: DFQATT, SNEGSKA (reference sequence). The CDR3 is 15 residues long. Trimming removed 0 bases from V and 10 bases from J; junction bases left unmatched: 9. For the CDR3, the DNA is TGCAGTGCTAGAGATCGGGCTAGCGGGGGTGGGGAGCAGTTCTTG. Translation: CSARDRASGGGEQFL.

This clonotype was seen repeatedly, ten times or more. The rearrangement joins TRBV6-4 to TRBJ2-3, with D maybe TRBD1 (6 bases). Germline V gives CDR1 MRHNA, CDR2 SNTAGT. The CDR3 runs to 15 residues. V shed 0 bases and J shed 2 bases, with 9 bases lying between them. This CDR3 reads CASSDSGAPTDTQYF. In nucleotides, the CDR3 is TGTGCCAGCAGTGACTCGGGGGCCCCCACAGATACGCAGTATTTT.

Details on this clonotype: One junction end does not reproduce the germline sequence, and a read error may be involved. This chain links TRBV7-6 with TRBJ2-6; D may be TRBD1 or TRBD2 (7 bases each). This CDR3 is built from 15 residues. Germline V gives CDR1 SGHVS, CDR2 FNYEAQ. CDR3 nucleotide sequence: TGTGCCAGCAGCTTAGGGGCAGGGGGGGTCAACGTCCTGACTTTC. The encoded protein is CASSLGAGGVNVLTF.